One and the same sample provided the 32 T cell receptor beta chains below, sequenced in a study of blood T cells in healthy people across ages. A second roughly 7 to 11 cycle PCR used barcoded and J-beta primers. TCRdb reprocessed the 5' RACE reads with MiXCR, giving one entry per CDR3 protein. Altogether 700,000 to 900,000 distinct CDR3 sequences are present, roughly 25% being singletons, with the ten largest covering over 2.5%. The sample was also linked to a second study, of T cells of mothers and their children.

The source material was blood. The receptors were gathered from a boy under 18 in good health.

This clonotype has more than one count but fewer than ten. The gene calls are TRBV6-6 and TRBJ2-1; 9 bases map to TRBD2. Germline V CDR1 and CDR2: MNHNY, SVGAGI (reference sequence). Trimming cost V 10 bases and J 4 bases; bases outside gene matches: 5. This CDR3 spans 13 amino acids. CDR3 region: CATSGGLYNEQFF. CDR3 DNA: TGTGCCACAAGCGGGGGGCTTTACAATGAGCAGTTCTTC.

This chain links TRBV6-5 with TRBJ2-1; 7 bases align to TRBD1. Per the germline V gene, CDR1 is MNHEY and CDR2 is SVGAGI. Germline trimming cut 2 bases from V and 5 bases from J; bases unmatched to any gene: 9. This CDR3 contains 16 residues. The CDR3 DNA reads as TGTGCCAGCAGTTACGGCACCAGGACAGGCGACAATGAGCAGTTCTTC. It encodes CASSYGTRTGDNEQFF.

The chain employs TRBV28 and TRBJ1-2; the D gene is possibly TRBD1 (6 bases). Germline CDR1 reads MDHEN; CDR2 reads SYDVKM. Trimming took 7 bases from V and 2 from J, leaving 14 bases between them. The CDR3 is 14 amino acids. CDR3 nucleotide sequence: TGTGCCAGCACAGCTGCTACAGGGAACTATGGCTACACCTTC. Translating it yields CASTAATGNYGYTF.

V is TRBV7-9 and J is TRBJ2-5; possibly TRBD1 for D (6 bases). V lost 5 bases, J lost 1 base, and 14 bases lay in between. The CDR3 has 15 residues. Germline CDR1 and CDR2: SEHNR and FQNEAQ (reference sequence). Here the CDR3 reads CASSREGVLQETQYF. For the CDR3, the DNA is TGTGCCAGCAGCCGAGAGGGGGTTCTCCAAGAGACCCAGTACTTC.

V usage is TRBV29-1 and J usage is TRBJ2-7; D is unclear. The CDR3 totals 14 residues. The germline CDR1 and CDR2 sequences are SQVTM and ANQGSEA. Trimming took 3 bases from V and 0 from J, leaving 12 bases between them. CDR3 sequence reads: CSVEKKTSSYEQYF. The DNA of the CDR3 is TGCAGCGTTGAGAAGAAGACATCCTCCTACGAGCAGTACTTC.

The table lists this clonotype with a few counts. The gene calls are TRBV14 and TRBJ2-7; TRBD1 matches at 9 bases. In germline, CDR1 is SGHDN, CDR2 FVKESK. The ends lost 4 bases at V and 7 bases at J; junction bases unmatched: 14. The CDR3 has 16 residues. CDR3 loop: CASSPSWGTGTPEQYF. The DNA for the CDR3 is TGTGCCAGCAGCCCATCGTGGGGGACAGGGACCCCAGAGCAGTACTTC.

V usage is TRBV7-2 and J usage is TRBJ2-4; no reliable D call. CDR3 length: 15 amino acids. Trimming shortened V by 5 bases and J by 0 bases, and 11 bases separated the two germline ends. CDR1 is SGHTA, CDR2 FQGNSA, per germline. CDR3 sequence: CASSPWLLAKNIQYF. DNA of the CDR3: TGTGCCAGCAGCCCCTGGCTACTAGCCAAAAACATTCAGTACTTC.

This chain connects TRBV7-9 to TRBJ1-1; D remains ambiguous. Between the trimmed V and J ends, which lost 5 bases and 8 bases, there was a span of 15 bases. This CDR3 is built from 13 residues. Germline lookup yields CDR1 SEHNR and CDR2 FQNEAQ (reference sequence). CDR3 DNA sequence: TGTGCCAGCAGCCCAAAAGGCAGCGTAGAAGCTTTCTTT. Translation: CASSPKGSVEAFF.

This clonotype was observed a few times. The V gene is TRBV9, the J gene TRBJ2-1, with TRBD1 matching 10 bases. Germline V lookup: CDR1 SGDLS, CDR2 YYNGEE. CDR3 length: 15 residues. J lost 2 bases, V lost 3 bases, and 2 bases had no gene match. The CDR3, as DNA: TGTGCCAGCAGCGAGGGACAGGGGACCTACAATGAGCAGTTCTTC. Its protein product is CASSEGQGTYNEQFF.

CDR3 DNA: TGCAGCGGGTACCGACCGGGACAGGGAAACTACGAGCAGTACTTC. Residues: CSGYRPGQGNYEQYF. This chain uses TRBV29-1 with TRBJ2-7; TRBD1 matches at 9 bases. This CDR3 contains 15 residues. In germline, CDR1 is SQVTM, CDR2 ANQGSEA. V gave up 7 bases and J gave up 3 bases; unmatched junction bases: 13.

Here the CDR3 reads CASSLGAGSFEKLFF. The CDR3 DNA reads as TGTGCCAGCAGCTTAGGTGCAGGGTCTTTTGAAAAACTGTTTTTT. The chain couples TRBV7-2 to TRBJ1-4, with a possible D match to TRBD1 (5 bases). Trimming took 1 base from V and 7 from J, leaving 13 bases between them. CDR1 is SGHTA and CDR2 is FQGNSA in the germline V gene. The length of the CDR3 is 15 residues.

In this sample, this clonotype turned up many times. The chain joins TRBV25-1 to TRBJ2-5; D is uncertain. This CDR3 spans 11 amino acids. V lost 7 bases, J lost 4 bases, and 7 bases lay in between. Germline assignment: CDR1 MGHDK and CDR2 SYGVNS. The CDR3 coding sequence is TGTGCCAGCATTCTGGGAGAGACCCAGTACTTC. This encodes CASILGETQYF.

In its sample, this clonotype was seen a few times. The chain is built from TRBV5-1 and TRBJ1-2, with TRBD1 matching 12 bases. CDR3 length: 16 amino acids. V lost 3 bases to trimming and J lost 0 bases; unmatched junction nucleotides: 3. The germline V gene has CDR1 SGHRS and CDR2 YFSETQ. CDR3 nucleotides: TGCGCCAGCAGCTCGGGACAGGGGGCTTCTAACTATGGCTACACCTTC. Its protein is CASSSGQGASNYGYTF.

A few counts support this clonotype. The chain recombines TRBV29-1 with TRBJ2-1, with no clear D. Germline loops: CDR1 SQVTM, CDR2 ANQGSEA. The CDR3 totals 14 residues. V lost 3 bases to trimming and J lost 1 base, with 10 bases between them. CDR3: CSVELYMSYNEQFF. In nucleotides, the CDR3 is TGCAGCGTTGAGTTATATATGTCCTACAATGAGCAGTTCTTC.

The chain couples TRBV12-5 to TRBJ1-3; no firm D call. From germline, CDR1 is LGHNT and CDR2 FRNRAP. Trimming stripped 0 bases from V and 0 bases from J, with 9 bases between. The CDR3 is made up of 16 amino acids. The CDR3 DNA follows: TGTGCTAGTGGTTTGGTAGGGCCAAGCTCTGGAAACACCATATATTTT. This translates into CASGLVGPSSGNTIYF.

The rearrangement joins TRBV4-1 to TRBJ1-5; D not resolved. CDR1 and CDR2 (germline): MGHRA, YSYEKL. Trimming took off 11 bases at V and 5 bases at J, with 4 bases between the two ends. The CDR3 runs 9 residues. DNA of the CDR3: TGCGCCCCCCATCAGCCCCAGCATTTT. Translation gives CAPHQPQHF.

This chain connects TRBV7-3 to TRBJ2-3; TRBD2 matches at 12 bases. The CDR3 extends over 17 amino acids. With V trimmed by 4 bases and J by 0 bases, 5 bases remained unmatched. CDR1 is SGHTA, CDR2 FQGTGA, per germline. The chain's CDR3 is CASSSPSGGDSTDTQYF. For the CDR3, the DNA is TGTGCCAGCAGCTCTCCTAGCGGGGGGGATAGCACAGATACGCAGTATTTT.

The V call is TRBV11-1, the J call TRBJ2-5; D is unresolved. CDR1 SGHAT and CDR2 FQDESV come from the germline V gene (reference sequence). Deletions cut 2 bases from V and 7 bases from J, with 14 bases between. This CDR3 is built from 14 residues. The CDR3 DNA is TGTGCCAGCAGCTTACTCATTGGTGAAATGACCCAGTACTTC. This gives the protein CASSLLIGEMTQYF. Variable domain in full (rest from reference TRBV11-1 and TRBJ2-5): EAEVAQSPRYKITEKSQAVAFWCDPISGHATLYWYRQILGQGPELLVQFQDESVVDDSQLPKDRFSAERLKGVDSTLKIQPAELGDSAMYLCASSLLIGEMTQYFGPGTRLLVL.

This clonotype turned up a few times. The chain combines TRBV6-5 with TRBJ1-4, with 8 bases lining up with TRBD1. The trim removed 7 bases at V and 7 bases at J, leaving 5 bases unmatched. CDR1 is MNHEY and CDR2 is SVGAGI in the germline V gene. This CDR3 is built from 13 residues. This CDR3 is CASTGQGGEKLFF. In nucleotides, the CDR3 is TGTGCCAGCACCGGACAGGGCGGTGAAAAACTGTTTTTT.

The chain has TRBV9 and TRBJ2-6; no reliable D call. Germline V gene lookup returns CDR1 SGDLS and CDR2 YYNGEE. This CDR3 is 16 amino acids long. V was clipped by 4 bases and J by 0 bases, with 11 bases between them. CDR3 residues: CASSPPRSSGANVLTF. The CDR3 nucleotides are TGTGCCAGCAGCCCACCGCGCAGCTCTGGGGCCAACGTCCTGACTTTC.

This clonotype was seen many times. This chain uses TRBV6-6 with TRBJ2-1, with TRBD1 identical over 7 bases. This CDR3 region has 12 residues. Germline CDR1 MNHNY, CDR2 SVGAGI (reference sequence). V dropped 6 bases and J dropped 10; count of bases not matched to a gene: 6. This chain's CDR3 is CASSSTGAEQFF. DNA of the CDR3: TGTGCCAGCAGCTCTACAGGGGCAGAGCAGTTCTTC.

This clonotype was seen a handful of times. This sequence joins TRBV5-1 and TRBJ2-1, with TRBD1 matching 7 bases. This CDR3 region has 20 residues. Trimming took 4 bases from V and 7 from J; bases not matched to a gene: 26. The germline V gene encodes CDR1 SGHRS and CDR2 YFSETQ. The CDR3 is CASSPSRGPPELLLSNEQFF. The CDR3 nucleotides are TGCGCCAGCAGCCCGTCGAGGGGGCCTCCCGAGCTCCTACTGTCGAATGAGCAGTTCTTC.

The chain joins TRBV6-1 to TRBJ1-3; D gene ambiguous. Per the germline V gene, CDR1 is MNHNS and CDR2 is SASEGT. The V and J ends lost 4 bases and 4 bases respectively, with 11 bases between them. This CDR3 spans 14 amino acids. This CDR3 reads CASSAGNLGNTIYF. The CDR3 DNA reads as TGTGCCAGCAGTGCCGGGAACCTAGGAAACACCATATATTTT.

This clonotype was seen more than once but under ten times. The chain has TRBV4-2 and TRBJ2-5, with no clear D. V was pared by 1 base and J by 7 bases, with 10 bases between. Germline V gene data show CDR1 as LGHNA and CDR2 as YNFKEQ. This CDR3 contains 13 residues. The CDR3 loop reads CASSQGDLGTQYF. CDR3 DNA sequence: TGTGCCAGCAGCCAAGGAGACTTAGGGACCCAGTACTTC.

This clonotype has just a few counts. The chain uses TRBV20-1 and TRBJ1-4; D remains ambiguous. V gave up 6 bases and J gave up 0 bases, with 8 bases separating them. Germline CDR1 reads DFQATT; CDR2 reads SNEGSKA (reference sequence). The CDR3 is 13 amino acids. The CDR3 loop is CSAPWTTNEKLFF. DNA for the CDR3: TGCAGTGCCCCTTGGACAACTAATGAAAAACTGTTTTTT.

This clonotype showed up just a few times. The rearrangement uses TRBV3-1 and TRBJ2-3; D not certain. The CDR3 is made up of 16 amino acids. Germline V gene lookup returns CDR1 LGHDT and CDR2 YNNKEL (reference sequence). Trimming stripped 0 bases from V and 5 bases from J, with 15 bases between. CDR3 sequence reads: CASSQDLRTGGDTQYF. The CDR3 DNA sequence: TGTGCCAGCAGCCAAGATCTCCGGACGGGTGGAGATACGCAGTATTTT.

The J gene is TRBJ1-4, the V gene TRBV12-3 or TRBV12-4, with D possibly TRBD1 on 5 matching bases. The CDR3 contains 14 residues. Trimming removed 8 bases from V and 10 bases from J, with 20 bases in between. CDR3 sequence: CASARRPLGGKLFF. CDR3 DNA: TGTGCCAGCGCTCGACGCCCTCTTGGGGGAAAACTGTTTTTT.

This clonotype has a handful of counts. The chain uses TRBV18 and TRBJ2-7; possibly TRBD1 or TRBD2 for D (5 bases each). This CDR3 region has 15 residues. Trimming shortened V by 3 bases and J by 3 bases, and 15 bases separated the two germline ends. Germline lookup yields CDR1 KGHSH and CDR2 LQKENI. CDR3 loop: CASSPRGAGDYEQYF. CDR3 bases: TGTGCCAGCTCACCGCGAGGGGCAGGCGACTACGAGCAGTACTTC.

Details on this clonotype: Sequence at one end of the junction differs from germline and may be a read error. The gene calls are TRBV6-1 and TRBJ1-3; D uncertain. The CDR3 sequence is 16 residues long. The germline CDR1 and CDR2 sequences are MNHNS and SASEGT. The CDR3 region has the DNA TGTGCCAGCAGCCGAACGCCGGGCCTCTCTGGAAGCACCATATATTTT. Translation: CASSRTPGLSGSTIYF.

This clonotype was observed a few times. This chain's CDR3 is CASTLPRTGEFSREKLFF. The CDR3 DNA sequence: TGTGCCAGCACCTTACCCCGGACAGGCGAATTCTCGAGGGAAAAACTGTTTTTT. The chain combines TRBV21-1 with TRBJ1-4; the table gives TRBD1 as D, unverified against the DNA. TRBV21-1 constitutes a pseudogene. The CDR3 sequence is 18 residues long.

This clonotype was detected only a few times. The rearrangement links TRBV10-3 to TRBJ1-4; a weak D match, TRBD1 (5 bases). This CDR3 comprises 15 residues. V lost 5 bases to trimming and J lost 5 bases, with 15 bases between them. Germline V CDR1 and CDR2: ENHRY, SYGVKD. The CDR3 DNA is TGTGCCATCAGTTCTGGGGGATTAACCAATGAAAAACTGTTTTTT. Protein sequence: CAISSGGLTNEKLFF.

Comment on this clonotype: The missing conserved phenylalanine or tryptophan at the end of this CDR3 makes a read error likely. The V gene is TRBV7-9, the J gene TRBJ2-7, with D possibly TRBD1 on 5 matching bases. Trimming stripped 2 bases from V and 0 bases from J, with 14 bases between. CDR1 and CDR2 (germline): SEHNR, FQNEAQ (reference sequence). The CDR3 is 16 residues long. Here the CDR3 reads CASSLIQVVSSYEQYL. DNA for the CDR3: TGTGCCAGCAGCTTAATACAGGTAGTTAGCTCCTACGAGCAGTACCTC.